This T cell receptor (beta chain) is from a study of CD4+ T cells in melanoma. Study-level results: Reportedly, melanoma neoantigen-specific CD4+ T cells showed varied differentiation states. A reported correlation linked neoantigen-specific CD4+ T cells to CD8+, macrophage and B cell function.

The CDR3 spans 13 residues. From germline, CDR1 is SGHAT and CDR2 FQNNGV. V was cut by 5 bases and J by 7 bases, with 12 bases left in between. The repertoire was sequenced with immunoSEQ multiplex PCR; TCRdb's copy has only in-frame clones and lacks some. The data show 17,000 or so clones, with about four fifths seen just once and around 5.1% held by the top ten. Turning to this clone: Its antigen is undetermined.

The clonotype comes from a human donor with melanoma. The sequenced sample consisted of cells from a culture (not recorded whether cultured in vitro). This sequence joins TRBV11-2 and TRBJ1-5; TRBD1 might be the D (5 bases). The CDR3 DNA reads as TGTGCCAGCAGCGTACACCAGGGCCAGCCCCAGCATTTT. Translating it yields CASSVHQGQPQHF. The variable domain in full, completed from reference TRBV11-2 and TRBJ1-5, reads EAGVAQSPRYKIIEKRQSVAFWCNPISGHATLYWYQQILGQGPKLLIQFQNNGVVDDSQLPKDRFSAERLKGVDSTLKIQPAKLEDSAVYLCASSVHQGQPQHFGDGTRLSIL.